The 31 T cell receptor beta chains reported below all come from one sample, sequenced in a study of T cell repertoires in cytomegalovirus infection. Each CDR3 protein gets one entry after TCRdb re-called the reads with MiXCR. The table has a few hundred thousand distinct CDR3 sequences, about a sixth seen once. The sequencing sample was made of PBMCs. The origin of the receptors is a human donor in good health (CMV status not recorded). Some clones in this sample may be carry-over from other donors' samples.

This clonotype was detected many times. The chain uses TRBV7-2 and TRBJ1-3; D not resolved. The V end was cut by 6 bases, the J end by 4 bases, with 10 bases between. CDR1 and CDR2 (germline): SGHTA, FQGNSA. The CDR3 runs 13 residues. The CDR3 sequence: CASSFPVGNTIYF. CDR3 in DNA: TGTGCCAGCAGTTTCCCCGTCGGAAACACCATATATTTT.

V and J are TRBV20-1 and TRBJ2-7, with a tentative D call TRBD1 (6 bases). V lost 3 bases, J lost 2 bases, and 14 bases lay in between. Germline V gene sequence: CDR1 DFQATT, CDR2 SNEGSKA (reference sequence). The CDR3 is made up of 14 amino acids. CDR3: CSASQDSRAYEQYF. Written as DNA, the CDR3 is TGCAGTGCTAGTCAGGACAGTCGGGCCTACGAGCAGTACTTC.

The chain combines TRBV11-2 with TRBJ2-2; D may be TRBD1 (6 bases). Between the trimmed V and J ends, which lost 1 base and 6 bases, there was a span of 21 bases. The CDR3 is made up of 18 amino acids. CDR1 SGHAT and CDR2 FQNNGV come from the germline V gene. DNA for the CDR3: TGTGCCAGCAGCTTAGCAGGACAGCCGCCGGACCGTTCCGGGGAGCTGTTTTTT. Translation: CASSLAGQPPDRSGELFF.

This clonotype was seen only a few times. The gene calls are TRBV6-2 or TRBV6-3 and TRBJ2-3; TRBD1 agrees at 7 bases. CDR1 is MNHEY and CDR2 is SVGEGT in the germline V gene. This CDR3 spans 18 amino acids. With 2 bases clipped from V and 2 bases from J, the junction kept 13 bases outside the gene matches. Here the CDR3 reads CASSYARPADRTTDTQYF. CDR3 DNA: TGTGCCAGCAGTTACGCGCGGCCCGCGGACAGGACCACAGATACGCAGTATTTT.

There are many counts of this clonotype. The chain carries TRBV7-2 and TRBJ2-1; 8 positions agree with TRBD1. CDR1 SGHTA and CDR2 FQGNSA come from the germline V gene. J gave up 9 bases and V 2 bases, and 3 bases lay outside the gene matches. The CDR3 sequence is 13 residues long. Here the CDR3 DNA reads TGTGCCAGCAGCTTAAACAGGGGGAGTGAGCAGTTCTTC. It codes for CASSLNRGSEQFF.

This clonotype was recorded at least ten times. This rearrangement joins TRBV7-2 to TRBJ2-7; D assignment may be TRBD1 or TRBD2 (5 bases each). Germline values: CDR1 SGHTA, CDR2 FQGNSA. Deletions cut 1 base from V and 6 bases from J, with 10 bases between. This CDR3 contains 13 residues. DNA of the CDR3: TGTGCCAGCAGCTTAGGAGGGGAACTCGAGCAGTACTTC. It yields the protein CASSLGGELEQYF.

This clonotype was seen at least ten times. This chain joins TRBV7-9 and TRBJ1-5, with D hard to call. V shed 1 base and J shed 4 bases, with 17 bases lying between them. In germline, CDR1 is SEHNR, CDR2 FQNEAQ (reference sequence). There are 17 residues in the CDR3. This chain's CDR3 is CASSLGRNSALNQPQHF. The CDR3, as DNA: TGTGCCAGCAGCTTAGGACGTAACAGCGCCCTGAATCAGCCCCAGCATTTT.

This chain joins TRBV6-5 and TRBJ1-1; D is undetermined. This CDR3 is 17 amino acids long. Germline loops: CDR1 MNHEY, CDR2 SVGAGI. V lost 0 bases and J 2 bases, leaving 16 bases between the germline ends. The CDR3 region has the DNA TGTGCCAGCAGTTACTCGAAGGGAAGAGGAGGCAACACTGAAGCTTTCTTT. Amino acid sequence: CASSYSKGRGGNTEAFF.

In this sample, this clonotype turned up many times. CDR3 nucleotide sequence: TGTGCCAGCAGCGGAGTGAACACTGAAGCTTTCTTT. Its translation: CASSGVNTEAFF. This sequence joins TRBV5-5 and TRBJ1-1; no clear D. Trimming took off 4 bases at V and 0 bases at J, with 4 bases between the two ends. Looked up from germline, CDR1 is SGHKS and CDR2 is YYEKEE (reference sequence). The CDR3 length is 12 residues.

This clonotype was observed many times. The rearrangement links TRBV7-2 to TRBJ2-2; D remains unclear. With 1 base removed from V and 5 bases from J, the gap between germline ends came to 5 bases. This CDR3 region has 13 residues. Germline V gives CDR1 SGHTA, CDR2 FQGNSA. The CDR3 nucleotides read TGTGCCAGCAGCTTAGATTTAACCGGGGAGCTGTTTTTT. Residues: CASSLDLTGELFF.

This clonotype has a handful of counts. This chain connects TRBV20-1 to TRBJ2-1, with D possibly being TRBD2 (6 bases). The germline V and J ends were trimmed by 0 bases and 9 bases, with 18 bases remaining between them. The CDR3 has 15 amino acids. CDR1 and CDR2 from the germline V gene are DFQATT and SNEGSKA (reference sequence). CDR3 residues: CSARDPEWRAGEQFF. CDR3 coding DNA: TGCAGTGCTAGAGATCCGGAGTGGAGGGCCGGTGAGCAGTTCTTC.

The CDR3 loop is CASSRQGAQIQPQHF. The DNA of the CDR3 is TGTGCCAGCAGCAGACAGGGGGCCCAAATCCAGCCCCAGCATTTT. This chain connects TRBV28 to TRBJ1-5; 10 bases map to TRBD1. CDR1 and CDR2 from the germline V gene are MDHEN and SYDVKM. The CDR3 has 15 residues. J was trimmed by 7 bases and V by 6 bases; bases with no gene match: 9.

The rearrangement joins TRBV12-5 to TRBJ1-1; D may be TRBD1 (6 bases). The V end was cut by 7 bases, the J end by 4 bases, with 13 bases between. This CDR3 contains 13 residues. CDR1 is LGHNT and CDR2 is FRNRAP in the germline V gene. This CDR3 is CASAMTGGTEAFF. As DNA, the CDR3 is TGTGCTAGTGCCATGACAGGTGGCACTGAAGCTTTCTTT.

The V call is TRBV5-5, the J call TRBJ2-3, with D perhaps matching TRBD1 (5 bases). V shed 4 bases and J shed 6 bases, with 18 bases lying between them. Germline V gene data show CDR1 as SGHKS and CDR2 as YYEKEE (reference sequence). CDR3 length: 15 amino acids. The CDR3 is CASSDVRGSLDTQYF. CDR3 coding DNA: TGTGCCAGCAGCGACGTTAGGGGCAGTCTTGATACGCAGTATTTT. The full variable domain, in which reference TRBV5-5 and TRBJ2-3 provide the parts outside the CDR3, is DAGVTQSPTHLIKTRGQQVTLRCSPISGHKSVSWYQQVLGQGPQFIFQYYEKEERGRGNFPDRFSARQFPNYSSELNVNALLLGDSALYLCASSDVRGSLDTQYFGPGTRLTVL.

This clonotype was observed many times. The chain combines TRBV4-1 with TRBJ2-3, with 13 nucleotides matching TRBD2. The CDR3 spans 16 residues. Germline V gives CDR1 MGHRA, CDR2 YSYEKL. V shed 4 bases, J shed 1 base, and the junction held 2 bases outside the gene matches. The CDR3 protein is CASSRGLAGGTDTQYF. The DNA for the CDR3 is TGCGCCAGCAGCCGCGGACTAGCGGGGGGCACAGATACGCAGTATTTT.

This clonotype was recorded at least ten times. This chain joins TRBV6-2 or TRBV6-3 and TRBJ2-1; TRBD1 aligns across 7 bases. Germline V gives CDR1 MNHEY, CDR2 SVGEGT. The CDR3 has 15 residues. V lost 6 bases, J lost 0 bases, and 5 bases stayed unmatched. This CDR3 reads CASSPGTDSYNEQFF. The CDR3 DNA reads TGTGCCAGCAGCCCCGGGACAGACTCCTACAATGAGCAGTTCTTC.

This clonotype was observed a single time. The rearrangement links TRBV10-3 to TRBJ2-3; 12 positions agree with TRBD1. V lost 3 bases to trimming and J lost 3 bases; unmatched junction nucleotides: 13. The CDR3 has 19 amino acids. Germline-derived CDR1 and CDR2 are ENHRY and SYGVKD. The CDR3 bases are TGTGCCATCAGTGACCGGGTGGTAGGGACAGGGGGCCGGACAGATACGCAGTATTTT. Translating gives CAISDRVVGTGGRTDTQYF.

This clonotype came up many times. J is TRBJ2-4 and V is TRBV7-9, with 7 nucleotides matching TRBD1. The junction had 6 bases not matched to a gene; V was cut back by 3 bases and J by 7 bases. Germline V gene lookup returns CDR1 SEHNR and CDR2 FQNEAQ (reference sequence). The CDR3 is 14 residues long. As DNA, the CDR3 is TGTGCCAGCAGCTTGTTTGGGACAGAGAACATTCAGTACTTC. The encoded protein is CASSLFGTENIQYF.

V and J are TRBV28 and TRBJ2-3, with unresolved D. The CDR3 extends over 15 amino acids. Trimming took 4 bases from V and 2 from J, leaving 13 bases between them. Germline V CDR1 and CDR2: MDHEN, SYDVKM. The CDR3 region has the DNA TGTGCCAGCAGTTCCGGCAGAACGACCACAGATACGCAGTATTTT. Amino acid sequence: CASSSGRTTTDTQYF.

V gene TRBV5-4 combines with J gene TRBJ2-3; either TRBD1 or TRBD2 may fit D (5 bases each). V lost 4 bases and J lost 4, with 10 bases in between. The CDR3 runs 13 residues. Germline V lookup: CDR1 SGHNT, CDR2 YYREEE (reference sequence). The CDR3 sequence is CASSVGAPDTQYF. CDR3 DNA: TGTGCCAGCAGCGTCGGGGCCCCAGATACGCAGTATTTT. Based on the CDR3 plus reference TRBV5-4 and TRBJ2-3, the full variable domain is ETGVTQSPTHLIKTRGQQVTLRCSSQSGHNTVSWYQQALGQGPQFIFQYYREEENGRGNFPPRFSGLQFPNYSSELNVNALELDDSALYLCASSVGAPDTQYFGPGTRLTVL.

This clonotype came up many times. The chain has TRBV7-3 and TRBJ2-1; 11 positions agree with TRBD2. The CDR3 sequence is 17 residues long. Losses at the gene ends were 0 bases for V and 4 bases for J; bases not matched to a gene: 5. CDR1 and CDR2 (germline): SGHTA, FQGTGA. CDR3 DNA sequence: TGTGCCAGCAGCTTAACAGTTCCTAGCGGGGGGTACAATGAGCAGTTCTTC. It codes for CASSLTVPSGGYNEQFF.

The V and J genes are TRBV20-1 and TRBJ2-4; unclear D gene. Germline CDR1 and CDR2: DFQATT and SNEGSKA (reference sequence). V was cut by 5 bases and J by 8 bases, with 22 bases left in between. This CDR3 has 15 residues. CDR3 DNA: TGCAGTGCTCGGGCTGAGTCGCCTGATAGGGACATTCAGTACTTC. It specifies CSARAESPDRDIQYF.

CDR3 residues: CASSLGRSGANVLTF. The DNA for the CDR3 is TGTGCCAGCAGCTTAGGACGCTCTGGGGCCAACGTCCTGACTTTC. The V gene is TRBV5-4, the J gene TRBJ2-6, with unresolved D. This CDR3 contains 15 residues. Deletions cut 2 bases from V and 0 bases from J, with 6 bases between. Germline values: CDR1 SGHNT, CDR2 YYREEE (reference sequence).

This clonotype was seen ten or more times. This rearrangement joins TRBV7-9 to TRBJ1-1; possibly TRBD1 for D (5 bases). Germline CDR1 SEHNR, CDR2 FQNEAQ (reference sequence). The CDR3 is 14 amino acids. Trimming stripped 5 bases from V and 1 base from J, with 11 bases between. CDR3 sequence: CASSENGGNTEAFF. CDR3 in DNA: TGTGCCAGCAGCGAAAATGGGGGGAACACTGAAGCTTTCTTT. Full variable domain (missing parts from reference TRBV7-9 and TRBJ1-1): DTGVSQNPRHKITKRGQNVTFRCDPISEHNRLYWYRQTLGQGPEFLTYFQNEAQLEKSRLLSDRFSAERPKGSFSTLEIQRTEQGDSAMYLCASSENGGNTEAFFGQGTRLTVV.

The CDR3 sequence: CASSSGQENIQYF. The CDR3 nucleotides read TGTGCCAGCAGCTCGGGACAGGAAAACATTCAGTACTTC. The V gene is TRBV7-9, the J gene TRBJ2-4; 8 bases are shared with TRBD1. CDR1 is SEHNR, CDR2 FQNEAQ, per germline (reference sequence). V dropped 4 bases and J dropped 5; count of bases not matched to a gene: 1. The CDR3 is 13 residues long.

The chain recombines TRBV5-5 with TRBJ2-5; the D is unclear. Germline values: CDR1 SGHKS, CDR2 YYEKEE (reference sequence). This CDR3 region has 14 residues. The V and J ends lost 2 bases and 2 bases respectively, with 10 bases between them. The CDR3, as DNA: TGTGCCAGCAGCTTCGGCCAGATTCAAGAGACCCAGTACTTC. Translation: CASSFGQIQETQYF.

This clonotype has at least ten counts. The V call is TRBV7-6, the J call TRBJ2-5; 12 positions match TRBD2. CDR3 size: 17 residues. Germline loops: CDR1 SGHVS, CDR2 FNYEAQ. V trimming: 3 bases; J trimming: 3 bases; junction bases outside the gene matches: 8. CDR3 nucleotide sequence: TGTGCCAGCAGCTTTTCGCTAGCGGGGGGGCCTGAAGAGACCCAGTACTTC. Encoded protein: CASSFSLAGGPEETQYF.

This chain connects TRBV25-1 to TRBJ1-2; TRBD1 matches 10 bases. In germline, CDR1 is MGHDK, CDR2 SYGVNS. There are 15 residues in the CDR3. With 7 bases clipped from V and 5 bases from J, the junction kept 10 bases outside the gene matches. This CDR3 is CASNGPGQGYYGYTF. The CDR3 DNA is TGTGCCAGCAATGGACCGGGACAGGGGTATTATGGCTACACCTTC.

There are a few counts of this clonotype. The V and J genes are TRBV10-3 and TRBJ1-2, with D uncertain. V was trimmed by 6 bases and J by 5 bases, leaving 13 bases between them. The CDR3 is made up of 13 amino acids. Germline values: CDR1 ENHRY, CDR2 SYGVKD. This CDR3 reads CAIRERDGYGYTF. The DNA for the CDR3 is TGTGCCATCAGGGAACGGGATGGATATGGCTACACCTTC.

The chain uses TRBV13 and TRBJ2-1; 11 nucleotides align to TRBD2. The CDR3 loop spans 15 amino acids. Germline loops: CDR1 PRHDT, CDR2 FYEKMQ (reference sequence). V trimming: 5 bases; J trimming: 5 bases; junction bases outside the gene matches: 5. The CDR3: CASSVTSGAHNEQFF. In DNA form, the CDR3 reads TGTGCCAGCAGCGTGACTAGCGGGGCCCACAATGAGCAGTTCTTC.

This clonotype was seen many times. The V gene is TRBV7-2, the J gene TRBJ2-2; no definite D call. Between the trimmed V and J ends, which lost 5 bases and 2 bases, there was a span of 15 bases. This CDR3 has 16 amino acids. Germline loops: CDR1 SGHTA, CDR2 FQGNSA. The CDR3 sequence: CASSPGPTRNTGELFF. Written as DNA, the CDR3 is TGTGCCAGCAGCCCCGGGCCCACGAGAAACACCGGGGAGCTGTTTTTT.